This is a list of T cell receptor beta chains from one sample in a study of human T cells and chemical hapten exposure. TCRdb passed the RACE reads through MiXCR, listing each CDR3 protein once. The sample contains 380,000 or so distinct CDR3 sequences, 4% to 5.5% of which appear only once. Sequenced material: whole blood, taken in connection with sensitization to the hapten diphenylcyclopropenone (DPC). These receptors all come from a woman aged 50 to 60 with alopecia areata. Some clones in this sample may be carry-over from other donors' samples. CDR3s include the opening cysteine and the closing phenylalanine or tryptophan. D genes are given only for firm matches. Not every row has a clone size; where given, it reads once, few, many or a size class.

>many|TRBD2|TRBJ2-1|TRBV6-2/TRBV6-3
CASSYGRENEQFF
TGTGCCAGCAGTTACGGGCGGGAGAATGAGCAGTTCTTC
>many|TRBD1|TRBJ2-3|TRBV6-5
CASSLPDRAYTQYF
TGTGCCAGCAGTCTGCCGGACAGGGCGTATACGCAGTATTTT
>many|NA|TRBJ2-7|TRBV6-6
CASKSGEQYF
TGTGCCAGCAAAAGTGGCGAGCAGTACTTC
>many|NA|TRBJ1-1|TRBV6-5
CASSYSLQVEAFF
TGTGCCAGCAGTTACTCGTTACAGGTAGAAGCTTTCTTT
>NA|NA|TRBJ2-7|TRBV6-2/TRBV6-3
CASSYSSHRTYF
TGTGCCAGCAGTTACTCGAGCCACCGTACGTACTTC
>many|NA|TRBJ2-3|TRBV27
CASSSSWGPDTQYF
TGTGCCAGCAGTTCATCGTGGGGGCCAGATACGCAGTATTTT
>many|TRBD1|TRBJ2-6|TRBV28
CASGTGGAGANVLTF
TGTGCCTCCGGGACAGGGGGGGCTGGGGCCAACGTCCTGACTTTC
>NA|NA|TRBJ2-4|TRBV7-2
CASSLGPLLAKNIQYF
TGTGCCAGCAGCTTGGGACCTCTACTAGCCAAAAACATTCAGTACTTC
>many|NA|TRBJ1-6|TRBV5-6
CASSLDSFWSPLHF
TGTGCCAGCAGCTTGGACAGCTTTTGGTCACCCCTCCACTTT
>once|NA|TRBJ1-1|TRBV20-1
CSTRDQTAGGGSEAFF
TGCAGTACTAGAGATCAGACAGCGGGCGGCGGGTCTGAAGCTTTCTTT
>many|NA|TRBJ1-2|TRBV6-5
CASNPRGVADGYTF
TGTGCCAGCAACCCTCGCGGGGTAGCTGATGGCTACACCTTC
>NA|NA|TRBJ1-5|TRBV12-3/TRBV12-4
CASSLALRDDSPPQHF
TGTGCCAGCAGTTTAGCTTTGAGGGACGATTCCCCGCCCCAGCATTTT
>few|TRBD1|TRBJ1-2|TRBV29-1
CSVGTGLRGYTF
TGCAGCGTTGGGACAGGGTTGAGGGGCTACACCTTC
>NA|TRBD1|TRBJ2-3|TRBV11-2
CASNHLRAGGTDTQYF
TGTGCCAGCAACCACCTACGGGCAGGGGGAACAGATACGCAGTATTTT
>many|NA|TRBJ1-5|TRBV20-1
CSAISEGFGDQPQHF
TGCAGTGCTATATCTGAGGGGTTTGGTGATCAGCCCCAGCATTTT
>NA|TRBD1|TRBJ1-2|TRBV19
CATDRGGILGNGYTF
TGTGCCACTGACAGGGGAGGCATTTTGGGGAATGGCTACACCTTC
>NA|TRBD2|TRBJ2-7|TRBV4-1
CASSPWGKRGGTSYEQYF
TGCGCCAGCAGCCCCTGGGGCAAGCGGGGGGGGACTTCCTACGAGCAGTACTTC
>many|NA|TRBJ2-6|TRBV5-1
CASSLAGNSGANVLTF
TGCGCCAGCAGCTTGGCAGGTAATTCTGGGGCCAACGTCCTGACTTTC
>many|TRBD2|TRBJ2-1|TRBV6-5
CASSYLSPGASGKAQNEQFF
TGTGCCAGCAGTTACTTAAGTCCCGGGGCTAGCGGGAAGGCACAGAATGAGCAGTTCTTC
>many|NA|TRBJ2-7|TRBV20-1
CSAPRTNHPSYEQYF
TGCAGTGCTCCCCGGACTAACCATCCCTCCTACGAGCAGTACTTC
>once|TRBD2|TRBJ2-3|TRBV29-1
CSVEDRRGPSGSNTQYF
TGCAGCGTTGAAGATAGAAGGGGGCCTAGCGGGAGTAATACGCAGTATTTT
>NA|NA|TRBJ2-7|TRBV6-5
CASSSNDPYQEQYF
TGTGCCAGCAGTTCCAACGACCCCTACCAGGAGCAGTACTTC
>many|NA|TRBJ1-2|TRBV24-1
CATSEAGYGYTF
TGTGCCACCAGTGAGGCAGGCTATGGCTACACCTTC
>NA|NA|TRBJ1-1|TRBV12-3/TRBV12-4
CASSFDGDTEAFF
TGTGCCAGCAGTTTCGACGGGGACACTGAAGCTTTCTTT
>NA|NA|TRBJ2-7|TRBV12-3/TRBV12-4
CASSFVGGQGYEQYF
TGTGCCAGCAGTTTTGTCGGGGGGCAGGGGTACGAGCAGTACTTC
>NA|NA|TRBJ2-7|TRBV5-4
CASSRPGLSYEQYF
TGTGCCAGCAGCCGCCCGGGCCTCTCCTACGAGCAGTACTTC
>few|NA|TRBJ2-1|TRBV2
CASSDNPAWNEQFF
TGTGCCAGCAGTGATAACCCGGCGTGGAATGAGCAGTTCTTC
>NA|TRBD1|TRBJ1-4|TRBV3-1
CASSFRQGLEKLFF
TGTGCCAGCAGCTTCAGACAGGGGCTTGAAAAACTGTTTTTT
>many|NA|TRBJ2-1|TRBV18
CASSRADSSYNEQFF
TGTGCCAGCTCACGAGCGGACAGCTCCTACAATGAGCAGTTCTTC
>few|NA|TRBJ2-1|TRBV6-2/TRBV6-3
CASSYPQATGPNEQFF
TGTGCCAGCAGTTATCCTCAGGCCACGGGTCCGAATGAGCAGTTCTTC
>few|TRBD1|TRBJ2-1|TRBV2
CATSRGTGGDEQFF
TGTGCCACCTCACGGGGAACAGGGGGCGATGAGCAGTTCTTC
>many|NA|TRBJ1-6|TRBV12-3/TRBV12-4
CASRRQASPLHF
TGTGCCAGCAGACGACAGGCCTCCCCCCTCCACTTT
>many|NA|TRBJ2-7|TRBV7-9
CASSARDTYEQYF
TGTGCCAGCAGCGCTCGGGACACCTACGAGCAGTACTTC
>many|NA|TRBJ1-5|TRBV21-1
CASSKSVSGTGNQPQHF
TGTGCCAGCAGCAAATCCGTCTCCGGGACAGGGAATCAGCCCCAGCATTTT
>few|NA|TRBJ1-2|TRBV15
CATSRGGNYGYTF
TGTGCCACCAGTAGGGGAGGGAACTATGGCTACACCTTC
>few|TRBD2|TRBJ2-3|TRBV5-1
CASSLDLAGITDTQYF
TGCGCCAGCAGCTTGGACCTAGCGGGGATAACAGATACGCAGTATTTT
>many|TRBD1|TRBJ1-1|TRBV5-1
CASSLGQGASTEAFF
TGCGCCAGCAGCTTGGGTCAGGGGGCAAGCACTGAAGCTTTCTTT
>few|NA|TRBJ1-1|TRBV7-2
CASSLIAGVIGKNTEAFF
TGTGCCAGCAGCCTGATCGCCGGGGTAATTGGCAAGAACACTGAAGCTTTCTTT
>few|TRBD2|TRBJ2-5|TRBV18
CASSPGTSDVGTQYF
TGTGCCAGCTCACCGGGCACTAGCGATGTTGGGACCCAGTACTTC
>NA|NA|TRBJ2-3|TRBV6-1
CAAGQDTQYF
TGTGCCGCGGGTCAAGATACGCAGTATTTT
>many|TRBD1|TRBJ2-7|TRBV5-1
CASSAVGTGGEQYF
TGCGCCAGCAGCGCAGTAGGGACAGGGGGCGAGCAGTACTTC
>many|NA|TRBJ1-1|TRBV5-1
CASSLGGRPEAFF
TGCGCCAGCAGCTTAGGAGGGAGGCCTGAAGCTTTCTTT
>NA|NA|TRBJ2-7|TRBV2
CASSDQSYEQYF
TGTGCCAGCAGTGATCAGTCCTACGAGCAGTACTTC
>few|TRBD1|TRBJ2-2|TRBV6-1
CASTWDRANTGELFF
TGTGCCAGCACTTGGGACAGGGCGAACACCGGGGAGCTGTTTTTT
>NA|TRBD2|TRBJ2-5|TRBV29-1
CSVGSGGLVTQYF
TGCAGCGTCGGGAGCGGGGGATTGGTGACCCAGTACTTC
>NA|NA|TRBJ1-1|TRBV12-3/TRBV12-4
CASSLLLRNTEAFF
TGTGCCAGCAGCCTATTGCTCAGGAACACTGAAGCTTTCTTT
>many|NA|TRBJ2-3|TRBV14
CASSHLTTSTDTQYF
TGTGCCAGCAGCCATCTGACCACAAGCACAGATACGCAGTATTTT
>few|TRBD2|TRBJ2-7|TRBV15
CATSREASGKYEQYF
TGTGCCACCAGCAGAGAGGCTAGCGGAAAGTACGAGCAGTACTTC
>NA|NA|TRBJ1-5|TRBV20-1
CSASKGPNQPQHF
TGCAGTGCTAGTAAGGGACCCAATCAGCCCCAGCATTTT
>many|NA|TRBJ2-7|TRBV5-1
CASSLVAGYPYEQYF
TGCGCCAGCAGCTTGGTGGCAGGGTATCCCTACGAGCAGTACTTC
>many|NA|TRBJ1-3|TRBV28
CATRTGFSGNTIYF
TGTGCCACCCGAACAGGGTTCTCTGGAAACACCATATATTTT
>many|NA|TRBJ1-1|TRBV27
CASSFRGVDTEAFF
TGTGCCAGCAGTTTCAGAGGGGTTGACACTGAAGCTTTCTTT